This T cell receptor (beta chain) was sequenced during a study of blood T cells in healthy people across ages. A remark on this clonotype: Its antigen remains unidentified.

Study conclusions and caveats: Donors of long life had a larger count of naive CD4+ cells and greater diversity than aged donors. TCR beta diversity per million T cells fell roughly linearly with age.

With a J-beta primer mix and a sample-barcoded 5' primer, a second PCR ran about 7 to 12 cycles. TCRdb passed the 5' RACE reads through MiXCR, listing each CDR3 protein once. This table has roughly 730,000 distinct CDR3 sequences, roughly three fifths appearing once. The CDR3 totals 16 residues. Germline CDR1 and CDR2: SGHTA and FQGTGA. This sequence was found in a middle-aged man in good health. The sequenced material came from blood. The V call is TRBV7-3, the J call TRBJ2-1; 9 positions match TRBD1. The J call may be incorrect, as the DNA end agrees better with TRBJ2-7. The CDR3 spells CASSLRGGQGDYEQYF. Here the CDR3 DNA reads TGTGCCAGCAGCTTAAGGGGGGGACAGGGAGACTACGAGCAGTACTTC.